These 20 T cell receptor beta chains came from one sample sequenced in a study of blood T cell repertoires in COVID-19. Profiled with immunoSEQ multiplex PCR; TCRdb holds only in-frame clones, not every one. The repertoire includes over 250,000 clones, about four fifths of them detected once, and 7.5% to 10% sits in the top ten. The sample taken for sequencing was peripheral blood. Receptors were obtained from a woman aged 50 to 60 who had recovered from COVID-19.

The chain is built from TRBV5-1 and TRBJ1-2; D perhaps matches TRBD1 (5 bases). Trimming shortened V by 4 bases and J by 0 bases, and 10 bases separated the two germline ends. CDR1 and CDR2 (germline): SGHRS, YFSETQ. The CDR3 sequence is 14 residues long. CDR3 sequence (DNA): TGCGCCAGCAGCCGCATGACAGCTAACTATGGCTACACCTTC. This translates into CASSRMTANYGYTF.

The V call is TRBV7-9, the J call TRBJ2-1, with a possible D match to TRBD1 (6 bases). The CDR3 sequence is 14 residues long. CDR1 and CDR2 (germline): SEHNR, FQNEAQ (reference sequence). V lost 1 base to trimming and J lost 7 bases, with 11 bases between them. This CDR3 is CASSLGYRENEQFF. The CDR3 DNA reads TGTGCCAGCAGCTTAGGGTACAGGGAGAATGAGCAGTTCTTC.

The gene calls are TRBV5-5 and TRBJ1-5; perhaps TRBD1 as D (5 bases). Trimming removed 4 bases at V and 1 base at J, with 15 bases between. Germline loops: CDR1 SGHKS, CDR2 YYEKEE (reference sequence). The length of the CDR3 is 16 residues. The CDR3 DNA follows: TGTGCCAGCAGCCCCCTGGGGGGTTTGAGCAATCAGCCCCAGCATTTT. Amino acid sequence: CASSPLGGLSNQPQHF. Full variable domain (missing parts from reference TRBV5-5 and TRBJ1-5): DAGVTQSPTHLIKTRGQQVTLRCSPISGHKSVSWYQQVLGQGPQFIFQYYEKEERGRGNFPDRFSARQFPNYSSELNVNALLLGDSALYLCASSPLGGLSNQPQHFGDGTRLSIL.

This chain uses TRBV18 with TRBJ2-7, with D possibly TRBD2 on 6 matching bases. There are 18 residues in the CDR3. Looked up from germline, CDR1 is KGHSH and CDR2 is LQKENI. V gave up 2 bases and J gave up 3 bases, with 23 bases separating them. In nucleotides, the CDR3 is TGTGCCAGCTCACCAAGGGAGGTTTATAGCGACAACTTCTACGAGCAGTACTTC. Translation gives CASSPREVYSDNFYEQYF.

The V and J genes are TRBV20-1 and TRBJ2-7; D ambiguous. The CDR3 contains 13 residues. V was shortened by 3 bases and J by 0 bases, with 9 bases between the two germline ends. Germline lookup yields CDR1 DFQATT and CDR2 SNEGSKA (reference sequence). The CDR3 here is CSASGFSSYEQYF. CDR3 in DNA: TGCAGTGCTAGTGGGTTTAGCTCCTACGAGCAGTACTTC.

In this sample, this clone turned up many times. V is TRBV9 and J is TRBJ1-2, with 9 bases lining up with TRBD1. The CDR3 is made up of 13 amino acids. Germline trimming cut 0 bases from V and 8 bases from J; bases unmatched to any gene: 2. The germline CDR1 and CDR2 sequences are SGDLS and YYNGEE. The DNA of the CDR3 is TGTGCCAGCAGCGTAGTGGACAGGGGAGGCTACACCTTC. Its translation: CASSVVDRGGYTF.

The V gene is TRBV3-1 (or the pseudogene TRBV3-2), the J gene TRBJ1-6; no clear D gene. The CDR3 is 16 residues long. Germline V gene lookup returns CDR1 LGHDT and CDR2 YNNKEL (reference sequence). V lost 5 bases and J lost 1, with 12 bases in between. CDR3 bases: TGTGCCAGCAGCTGGTCACCTCGGTCCTATAATTCACCCCTCCACTTT. The encoded protein is CASSWSPRSYNSPLHF.

The rearrangement uses TRBV2 and TRBJ1-4, with 11 bases identical to TRBD1. The V gene's germline CDR1 is SNHLY and CDR2 FYNNEI. The CDR3 sequence is 13 residues long. V was pared by 1 base and J by 17 bases, with 6 bases of the junction left unmatched. In DNA form, the CDR3 reads TGTGCCAGCAGTGAAGGGACAGGGGGCGTATGTTTTTTT. Amino acid sequence: CASSEGTGGVCFF.

This clone was counted a single time. The chain combines TRBV4-2 with TRBJ2-7; 11 nucleotides match TRBD2. The germline gives CDR1 LGHNA, CDR2 YNFKEQ. The V gene end was trimmed by 4 bases and the J gene end by 0 bases; junction bases not matched to a gene: 5. The CDR3 is 16 amino acids. CDR3 DNA sequence: TGTGCCAGCAGCCCCTCACTAGCGGGGGACTCCTACGAGCAGTACTTC. Translated: CASSPSLAGDSYEQYF.

This clone turned up a few times. The chain uses TRBV19 and TRBJ1-2; unclear D gene. Germline CDR1 reads LNHDA; CDR2 reads SQIVND (reference sequence). This CDR3 has 15 amino acids. V was trimmed by 0 bases and J by 4 bases, leaving 12 bases between them. CDR3 nucleotide sequence: TGTGCCAGTAGTATAGATCGTACAGCAAGCTATGGCTACACCTTC. Translation: CASSIDRTASYGYTF.

The V gene is TRBV7-2, the J gene TRBJ2-3; 11 bases are a match to TRBD2. Germline assignment: CDR1 SGHTA and CDR2 FQGNSA. J gave up 4 bases and V 7 bases, and 4 bases lay outside the gene matches. The length of the CDR3 is 14 residues. The CDR3 protein is CASKPGLAADTQYF. CDR3 DNA: TGTGCCAGCAAGCCGGGACTAGCGGCAGATACGCAGTATTTT.

The gene calls are TRBV4-2 and TRBJ1-4; D remains ambiguous. Germline-derived CDR1 and CDR2 are LGHNA and YNFKEQ. The CDR3 consists of 14 residues. Trimming removed 3 bases from V and 5 bases from J, with 10 bases in between. CDR3 DNA sequence: TGTGCCAGCAGCCACAGTCTCCCCAATGAAAAACTGTTTTTT. Protein sequence: CASSHSLPNEKLFF.

The chain carries TRBV6-2 or TRBV6-3 and TRBJ2-3; a possible D gene is TRBD2 (6 bases). Germline V gene lookup returns CDR1 MNHEY and CDR2 SVGEGT. Trimming pared 1 base from V and 0 bases from J, leaving 11 bases between. This CDR3 has 16 amino acids. The CDR3 here is CASSYLSGTSTDTQYF. CDR3 nucleotide sequence: TGTGCCAGCAGTTACTTGTCCGGGACTAGCACAGATACGCAGTATTTT.

This clone came up many times. V is TRBV28 and J is TRBJ1-3, with D perhaps TRBD1 (6 bases). Trimming removed 3 bases at V and 4 bases at J, with 19 bases between. Germline assignment: CDR1 MDHEN and CDR2 SYDVKM. This CDR3 has 17 amino acids. Written as DNA, the CDR3 is TGTGCCAGCAGTTTCGCGAATCCAGGGGACCTGGGAAACACCATATATTTT. Amino acids: CASSFANPGDLGNTIYF.

The rearrangement joins TRBV15 to TRBJ2-6, with TRBD1 matching over 7 bases. Germline V CDR1 and CDR2: LNHNV, YYDKDF (reference sequence). V trimming: 1 base; J trimming: 3 bases; junction bases outside the gene matches: 3. This CDR3 is 16 amino acids long. CDR3 protein: CATSRVQGFGANVLTF. The CDR3 nucleotides read TGTGCCACCAGCAGAGTACAGGGGTTTGGGGCCAACGTCCTGACTTTC.

The gene calls are TRBV7-2 and TRBJ2-7; D might be TRBD2 (6 bases). V shed 0 bases and J shed 2 bases, with 8 bases lying between them. This CDR3 comprises 14 residues. Germline CDR1 is SGHTA and CDR2 is FQGNSA. The DNA for the CDR3 is TGTGCCAGCAGCTTAGCGGGACTCCCCTACGAGCAGTACTTC. Translation gives CASSLAGLPYEQYF. The whole variable domain, filled in from reference TRBV7-2 and TRBJ2-7, reads GAGVSQSPSNKVTEKGKDVELRCDPISGHTALYWYRQSLGQGLEFLIYFQGNSAPDKSGLPSDRFSAERTGGSVSTLTIQRTQQEDSAVYLCASSLAGLPYEQYFGPGTRLTVT.

This clone showed up just a few times. V gene TRBV28 combines with J gene TRBJ2-1, with D maybe TRBD1 (6 bases). Germline V CDR1 and CDR2: MDHEN, SYDVKM. Trimming stripped 6 bases from V and 6 bases from J, with 15 bases between. CDR3 length: 14 residues. CDR3 region: CASRSDSLSNEQFF. The CDR3 nucleotides read TGTGCCAGCAGATCGGACAGCCTCAGCAATGAGCAGTTCTTC.

This rearrangement joins TRBV19 to TRBJ2-2, with 10 positions matching TRBD1. The CDR3 runs 16 residues. With V trimmed by 6 bases and J by 4 bases, 8 bases remained unmatched. Per the germline V gene, CDR1 is LNHDA and CDR2 is SQIVND (reference sequence). CDR3 DNA sequence: TGTGCCAGTAGCGACAGGGGGCGAAGGGGCACCGGGGAGCTGTTTTTT. This translates into CASSDRGRRGTGELFF.

The V gene is TRBV2, the J gene TRBJ1-3; 10 nucleotides agree with TRBD1. Germline V gives CDR1 SNHLY, CDR2 FYNNEI. The CDR3 is made up of 15 amino acids. The trim removed 4 bases at V and 3 bases at J, leaving 3 bases unmatched. The CDR3 DNA sequence: TGTGCCAGCAGTGCCCGGACAGGGGGTGGAAACACCATATATTTT. Its protein product is CASSARTGGGNTIYF.

V is TRBV5-1 and J is TRBJ2-3; 9 positions match TRBD1. The CDR3 spans 14 residues. The germline V gene encodes CDR1 SGHRS and CDR2 YFSETQ. J was trimmed by 7 bases and V by 4 bases; bases with no gene match: 7. The CDR3 DNA follows: TGCGCCAGCAGCGCTCCGGGACAGGGAAATACGCAGTATTTT. Its protein is CASSAPGQGNTQYF.